This T cell receptor (beta chain) was sequenced for a study of T cells in Graves' hyperthyroidism and ophthalmopathy. Looking at the study overall: Upon initial diagnosis and before any treatment, peripheral blood was collected.

This clonotype was observed at least ten times. What was amplified from RNA transcripts were TCR beta CDR3 regions. The TCR CDR3 first-round RT-PCR relied on the HTBI primer set. TCRdb re-called the multiplex PCR reads with MiXCR, one entry per CDR3 protein. This repertoire shows almost 350,000 distinct CDR3 sequences, about a sixth found once; its top ten account for around a sixth. Trimming removed 8 bases at V and 5 bases at J, with 9 bases between. This CDR3 is 11 amino acids long. Investigators excluded patients with uncontrolled infection, other autoimmune disease, pregnancy or lactation. PBMCs were obtained from approximately 10 ml fresh peripheral blood.

This TCR was sampled from a woman aged 35 to 49 with Graves' ophthalmopathy. Sequenced sample: blood. The chain is built from TRBV12-3 or TRBV12-4 and TRBJ1-1, with D uncertain. The CDR3 reads CASLPLTEAFF. CDR3 DNA: TGTGCCAGCCTACCGCTTACTGAAGCTTTCTTT.